This TCR beta chain derives from a study of blood T cell repertoires in COVID-19. Study-level background: Sites in the United States, Italy and Spain provided acute and convalescent COVID-19 samples. T cells, B-cell-depleted T cells, or PBMCs supplied cDNA or gDNA.

The table came from immunoSEQ multiplex PCR; TCRdb's copy has only in-frame clones and leaves some out. Of 110,000 or so clones in the sample, 70% to 90% are singletons; the top ten hold 6.5% to 10%. Unmatched junction bases numbered 7, after V lost 0 bases and J lost 4 bases. From germline, CDR1 is MNHEY and CDR2 SVGEGT. The CDR3 totals 17 residues. The sequence derives from a woman between 70 and 85 years old who had recovered from COVID-19. This rearrangement joins TRBV6-2 or TRBV6-3 to TRBJ2-5; the match to TRBD2 covers 11 bases. Sequences were obtained from peripheral blood. The CDR3: CASSYSMGLAGGETQYF. The DNA of the CDR3 is TGTGCCAGCAGTTACTCGATGGGTCTAGCGGGAGGAGAGACCCAGTACTTC.